The T cell receptor beta chain under discussion was sequenced for a study of T cell changes during pregnancy in multiple sclerosis. Profiled with immunoSEQ multiplex PCR; TCRdb holds only in-frame clones, not every one. The table includes 37,000 or so clones, around 92% detected once. Trimming shortened V by 5 bases and J by 10 bases, and 15 bases separated the two germline ends. CDR1 and CDR2 from the germline V gene are MNHNY and SVGAGI (reference sequence). This CDR3 contains 13 residues. This receptor was taken from a female donor in good health, enrolled as a control in a pregnancy study. The source material was CD4+ T cells from peripheral blood mononuclear cells, sampled in the second trimester of pregnancy. The chain is built from TRBV6-6 and TRBJ2-1; D perhaps matches TRBD2 (5 bases). The CDR3 protein is CASSPPRSGEQFF. The CDR3 DNA reads as TGTGCCAGCAGTCCCCCGAGGAGCGGCGAGCAGTTCTTC.